One and the same sample provided the 7 T cell receptor beta chains below, sequenced in a study of T cell clonotyping in hematopoietic cell transplantation. Using immunoSEQ multiplex PCR, the repertoire was profiled, and TCRdb retains in-frame clones only, with some absent. The sample yields some 29,000 clones, about 90% seen once. Material: PBMCs, obtained 100 days after allogeneic stem cell transplant. The source of these receptors is a female patient aged 50-59 years who had an allogeneic stem cell transplant from a related donor, so the T cells may come from the graft donor. Some clones in this sample may be carry-over from other donors' samples.

The CDR3 loop is CAWGHPFRGASGNTIYF. CDR3 nucleotide sequence: TGTGCCTGGGGCCATCCGTTCAGGGGTGCCTCGGGAAACACCATATATTTT. V usage is TRBV30 and J usage is TRBJ1-3; possibly TRBD1 for D (6 bases). V lost 5 bases to trimming and J lost 4 bases, with 24 bases between them. The length of the CDR3 is 17 residues. Germline assignment: CDR1 GTSNPN and CDR2 SVGIG (reference sequence).

The chain recombines TRBV15 with TRBJ1-1; no clear D. In germline, CDR1 is LNHNV, CDR2 YYDKDF (reference sequence). The CDR3 runs to 14 residues. Trimming removed 1 base at V and 1 base at J, with 7 bases between. The CDR3 sequence is CATSRGQQNTEAFF. The DNA for the CDR3 is TGTGCCACCAGCAGAGGACAACAGAACACTGAAGCTTTCTTT.

The genes are TRBV7-8 and TRBJ2-7; 8 nucleotides match TRBD1. The J segment lost 0 bases and the V segment lost 6 bases, leaving 4 bases of the junction unmatched. CDR1 SGHVS and CDR2 FQNEAQ come from the germline V gene. CDR3 length: 14 amino acids. CDR3 bases: TGTGCCAGCAGTCCGACAGGGGCCTCCTACGAGCAGTACTTC. Protein: CASSPTGASYEQYF.

This clone has a single count. The gene calls are TRBV5-1 and TRBJ1-1; 11 bases fit TRBD1. This CDR3 has 16 amino acids. Germline lookup yields CDR1 SGHRS and CDR2 YFSETQ. The V and J ends lost 2 bases and 0 bases, in that order; junction bases with no gene match: 3. The CDR3: CASSLGTGGVNTEAFF. The CDR3 coding sequence is TGCGCCAGCAGCTTAGGGACAGGGGGAGTGAACACTGAAGCTTTCTTT. The full variable domain, completed using reference TRBV5-1 and TRBJ1-1, is KAGVTQTPRYLIKTRGQQVTLSCSPISGHRSVSWYQQTPGQGLQFLFEYFSETQRNKGNFPGRFSGRQFSNSRSEMNVSTLELGDSALYLCASSLGTGGVNTEAFFGQGTRLTVV.

V gene TRBV2 combines with J gene TRBJ2-3; perhaps TRBD2 as D (6 bases). The CDR3 consists of 14 residues. Trimming took off 2 bases at V and 6 bases at J, with 12 bases between the two ends. Germline V gene sequence: CDR1 SNHLY, CDR2 FYNNEI. The DNA of the CDR3 is TGTGCCAGCAGTGAAACGCGGGGACCGGATACGCAGTATTTT. It yields the protein CASSETRGPDTQYF.

The V and J genes are TRBV9 and TRBJ2-5; 7 bases line up with TRBD2. CDR1 and CDR2 from the germline V gene are SGDLS and YYNGEE. Trimming took 0 bases from V and 2 from J; bases not matched to a gene: 7. CDR3 length: 16 amino acids. CDR3 DNA sequence: TGTGCCAGCAGCGTAGGTCCAGCGGGGCTTCAAGAGACCCAGTACTTC. It translates to CASSVGPAGLQETQYF.

This clone appeared a single time. The rearrangement links TRBV19 to TRBJ1-1, with D perhaps matching TRBD1 (6 bases). The V and J ends lost 4 bases and 3 bases respectively, with 18 bases between them. The CDR3 length is 16 residues. Germline loops: CDR1 LNHDA, CDR2 SQIVND (reference sequence). The CDR3 DNA follows: TGTGCCAGTAGTAGCCCCTTCCTCAGGGGAGACACTGAAGCTTTCTTT. As protein: CASSSPFLRGDTEAFF.